Shown below are 23 T cell receptor beta chains from a single sample sequenced in a study of shared clonotypes between healthy human individuals (dated by TCRdb to 2018 to 2021). Library prep was done by the immunoSEQ multiplex PCR assay. TCRdb obtained this table from immuneACCESS and retained in-frame rearrangements with V and J assigned. These tables miss some clones; where compared with another copy, unresolved V genes account for less than half of the shortfall, and the remainder is unexplained. This sample holds about 96,000 clones; over 40% were observed only once. The biggest ten clones account for less than 15% of the sample. Sequencing input: PBMCs. Receptors were obtained from a middle-aged woman in good health. Some clones in this sample may be carry-over from other donors' samples.

This clone was detected ten times or more. The gene calls are TRBV9 and TRBJ1-1; a possible D gene is TRBD1 (5 bases). This CDR3 is 16 amino acids long. Between the trimmed V and J ends, which lost 0 bases and 0 bases, there was a span of 12 bases. Germline CDR1 reads SGDLS; CDR2 reads YYNGEE. CDR3: CASSVDSGLLNTEAFF. The CDR3 DNA follows: TGTGCCAGCAGCGTAGATTCGGGACTTCTGAACACTGAAGCTTTCTTT.

This clone was found a few times. The V gene is TRBV11-2, the J gene TRBJ2-7; D may correspond to TRBD1 or TRBD2 (5 bases each). CDR3 size: 14 residues. V was clipped by 5 bases and J by 5 bases, with 16 bases between them. Germline-derived CDR1 and CDR2 are SGHAT and FQNNGV. The CDR3 here is CASSPLTGTHEQYF. CDR3 in DNA: TGTGCCAGCAGCCCACTGACCGGGACCCACGAGCAGTACTTC. The full variable domain, with the rest looked up from reference TRBV11-2 and TRBJ2-7, is EAGVAQSPRYKIIEKRQSVAFWCNPISGHATLYWYQQILGQGPKLLIQFQNNGVVDDSQLPKDRFSAERLKGVDSTLKIQPAKLEDSAVYLCASSPLTGTHEQYFGPGTRLTVT.

The chain links TRBV7-9 to TRBJ1-3; D is ambiguous. The CDR3 is 13 residues long. Germline V gene lookup returns CDR1 SEHNR and CDR2 FQNEAQ (reference sequence). V lost 4 bases, J lost 3 bases, and 7 bases lay in between. CDR3 sequence (DNA): TGTGCCAGCAGCTCCATAGGTGGAAACACCATATATTTT. Protein product: CASSSIGGNTIYF.

This clone was observed a handful of times. V usage is TRBV2 and J usage is TRBJ1-5; TRBD1 might be the D (6 bases). CDR3 size: 15 residues. Germline CDR1 and CDR2: SNHLY and FYNNEI. V lost 6 bases, J lost 7 bases, and 19 bases lay in between. The CDR3 region is CASSQGRGTGQPQHF. The CDR3 DNA sequence: TGTGCCAGCAGCCAGGGGCGAGGGACGGGCCAGCCCCAGCATTTT.

This sequence joins TRBV28 and TRBJ2-7; D gene uncertain. Germline V CDR1 and CDR2: MDHEN, SYDVKM. V lost 5 bases and J 3 bases, leaving 8 bases between the germline ends. The CDR3 covers 12 residues. The CDR3 DNA reads as TGTGCCAGCAGTGACAATAACTACGAGCAGTACTTC. Encoded protein: CASSDNNYEQYF.

This clone was detected only a few times. This sequence joins TRBV4-1 and TRBJ2-7; D unresolved. Germline loops: CDR1 MGHRA, CDR2 YSYEKL. Trimming removed 4 bases from V and 0 bases from J, with 16 bases in between. The CDR3 has 16 amino acids. The DNA for the CDR3 is TGCGCCAGCAGCCGTGGAAATGTGGATGTCTCCTACGAGCAGTACTTC. It translates to CASSRGNVDVSYEQYF.

A few counts support this clone. This rearrangement joins TRBV5-1 to TRBJ2-3, with 7 nucleotides matching TRBD2. Germline V gene lookup returns CDR1 SGHRS and CDR2 YFSETQ. The CDR3 has 14 residues. V was pared by 4 bases and J by 2 bases, with 4 bases of the junction left unmatched. This chain's CDR3 is CASSPGGLTDTQYF. CDR3 nucleotides: TGCGCCAGCAGCCCGGGGGGTCTCACAGATACGCAGTATTTT. The variable domain in full, with the rest retrieved from reference TRBV5-1 and TRBJ2-3, is KAGVTQTPRYLIKTRGQQVTLSCSPISGHRSVSWYQQTPGQGLQFLFEYFSETQRNKGNFPGRFSGRQFSNSRSEMNVSTLELGDSALYLCASSPGGLTDTQYFGPGTRLTVL.

V gene TRBV15 combines with J gene TRBJ1-4; D is uncertain. Germline CDR1 and CDR2: LNHNV and YYDKDF (reference sequence). Trimming removed 5 bases at V and 7 bases at J, with 14 bases between. The CDR3 extends over 14 amino acids. Here the CDR3 DNA reads TGTGCCACCAGCCCCTCGGGGTTTTTTGAAAAACTGTTTTTT. Amino acids: CATSPSGFFEKLFF.

In this sample, this clone turned up a few times. The chain uses TRBV7-9 and TRBJ1-2, with TRBD1 as a possible D gene (5 bases). The V end lost 3 bases, the J end lost 5 bases, and 13 bases lay between the germline ends. CDR3 size: 14 residues. In germline, CDR1 is SEHNR, CDR2 FQNEAQ (reference sequence). CDR3 nucleotide sequence: TGTGCCAGCAGCTTTTGGGGCGCGGATTATGGCTACACCTTC. Translating gives CASSFWGADYGYTF.

The chain employs TRBV30 and TRBJ1-4, with D possibly matching TRBD1 (5 bases). CDR1 is GTSNPN and CDR2 is SVGIG in the germline V gene (reference sequence). The germline V and J ends were trimmed by 0 bases and 7 bases, with 12 bases remaining between them. There are 14 residues in the CDR3. CDR3 nucleotides: TGTGCCTGGAGTGTAGGGACGTTGGGTGAAAAACTGTTTTTT. Translation: CAWSVGTLGEKLFF.

V gene TRBV21-1 combines with J gene TRBJ2-7; TRBD1 is taken as the D call from the table, unchecked against the DNA. TRBV21-1 is described as a pseudogene. The CDR3 length is 16 residues. Here the CDR3 DNA reads TGTGCCAGCAGCTTAGGGGGACAGGGGCCCACCTACGAGCAGTACTTC. Translating gives CASSLGGQGPTYEQYF.

The rearrangement links TRBV18 to TRBJ2-1, with 7 bases that match TRBD2. The length of the CDR3 is 17 residues. The germline V gene encodes CDR1 KGHSH and CDR2 LQKENI. After removal of 0 bases from V and 7 bases from J, the junction contained 12 bases not matched to a gene. CDR3: CASSPPTGTTRMNEQFF. Here the CDR3 DNA reads TGTGCCAGCTCACCACCTACCGGGACTACCCGGATGAATGAGCAGTTCTTC.

The V and J genes are TRBV7-2 and TRBJ2-3; D not resolved. Germline assignment: CDR1 SGHTA and CDR2 FQGNSA. The CDR3 contains 12 residues. V shed 6 bases and J shed 4 bases, with 8 bases lying between them. CDR3 nucleotides: TGTGCCAGCAGGCCCGAATCAGATACGCAGTATTTT. This gives the protein CASRPESDTQYF.

The J gene is TRBJ1-1, the V gene TRBV7-3; no reliable D call. From germline, CDR1 is SGHTA and CDR2 FQGTGA. The CDR3 runs 13 residues. V lost 2 bases and J 5 bases, leaving 9 bases between the germline ends. The CDR3, as DNA: TGTGCCAGCAGCTTATCTCCGGATACTGAAGCTTTCTTT. Translating it yields CASSLSPDTEAFF.

Points on this clone: A read error likely explains this, since a far larger clone differs by one base. Other DNA sequences in the same sample also yield this CDR3. V is TRBV30 and J is TRBJ2-4; tentative D call: TRBD2 (6 bases). This CDR3 has 15 amino acids. The V and J ends lost 0 bases and 1 base respectively, with 10 bases between them. CDR1 is GTSNPN and CDR2 is SVGIG in the germline V gene (reference sequence). Here the CDR3 reads CAWSVLSGAKNIQYF. The CDR3 DNA reads as TGTGCCTGGAGTGTACTCAGCGGGGCCAAAAACATTCAGTACTTC.

This clone was counted ten times or more. The V gene is TRBV30, the J gene TRBJ1-3, with D perhaps TRBD1 (5 bases). V lost 8 bases to trimming and J lost 3 bases, with 14 bases between them. CDR1 and CDR2 (germline): GTSNPN, SVGIG (reference sequence). The CDR3 is 13 amino acids. CDR3 DNA: TGTGCCCAGGTGGGGGGATTTGGAAACACCATATATTTT. Translating it yields CAQVGGFGNTIYF.

This clone was counted many times. V is TRBV28 and J is TRBJ2-1; TRBD1 is a possible D gene (6 bases). This CDR3 has 18 amino acids. The V and J ends lost 4 bases and 0 bases respectively, with 19 bases between them. Looked up from germline, CDR1 is MDHEN and CDR2 is SYDVKM. The CDR3 nucleotides read TGTGCCAGCAGTTCCCCAATTCCGGGACACCACTCCTACAATGAGCAGTTCTTC. This gives the protein CASSSPIPGHHSYNEQFF.

A note on this clone: Relative to the germline gene, one junction end is altered; a read error may explain this. The chain links TRBV30 to TRBJ2-5; D gene ambiguous. Germline-derived CDR1 and CDR2 are GTSNPN and SVGIG (reference sequence). The CDR3 totals 12 residues. The CDR3 loop reads CAWSVHENGFNF. The DNA of the CDR3 is TGTGCCTGGAGTGTACATGAAAACGGGTTCAACTTC.

With respect to this clone: A read error is likely here: a far larger clone is one base away. The chain uses TRBV30 and TRBJ2-5; D is perhaps TRBD1 or TRBD2 (5 bases each). In germline, CDR1 is GTSNPN, CDR2 SVGIG (reference sequence). The CDR3 runs to 13 residues. Between the trimmed V and J ends, which lost 1 base and 7 bases, there was a span of 13 bases. The CDR3 DNA reads as TGTGCCTGGAGTGGGGGGTTCGAAGGGACCCAGTACTTC. Its protein is CAWSGGFEGTQYF.

This clone was observed once. The genes are TRBV6-1 and TRBJ2-7; the match to TRBD2 covers 10 bases. The ends lost 8 bases at V and 4 bases at J; junction bases unmatched: 11. The CDR3 is 15 amino acids. Germline values: CDR1 MNHNS, CDR2 SASEGT. CDR3 coding DNA: TGTGCCAGCCAAGTTCGGACTAGCGGTTATTACGAGCAGTACTTC. Translating gives CASQVRTSGYYEQYF.

A remark on this clone: This probably arose from a read error, given a far larger clone one base away. This chain connects TRBV28 to TRBJ2-7; the D gene could be TRBD1 or TRBD2 (5 bases each). Trimming removed 5 bases at V and 3 bases at J, with 5 bases between. This CDR3 spans 11 amino acids. Germline V gene data show CDR1 as MDHEN and CDR2 as SYDVKM. As DNA, the CDR3 is TGTGCCAGCAGTGGGGGCTACGAGCAGTACTTC. It specifies CASSGGYEQYF.

The chain recombines TRBV19 with TRBJ2-1, with D possibly matching TRBD2 (6 bases). The CDR3 loop spans 14 amino acids. Trimming took off 5 bases at V and 8 bases at J, with 16 bases between the two ends. Germline V CDR1 and CDR2: LNHDA, SQIVND (reference sequence). CDR3 loop: CASSAVAAVDEQFF. CDR3 DNA: TGTGCCAGTAGTGCTGTAGCGGCCGTGGATGAGCAGTTCTTC.

The chain combines TRBV29-1 with TRBJ2-7; tentatively, D is TRBD2 (5 bases). There are 14 residues in the CDR3. Germline V gene data show CDR1 as SQVTM and CDR2 as ANQGSEA. Trimming removed 5 bases at V and 0 bases at J, with 14 bases between. CDR3 protein: CSVLGLHSSYEQYF. Written as DNA, the CDR3 is TGCAGCGTTCTTGGACTTCACAGCTCCTACGAGCAGTACTTC.